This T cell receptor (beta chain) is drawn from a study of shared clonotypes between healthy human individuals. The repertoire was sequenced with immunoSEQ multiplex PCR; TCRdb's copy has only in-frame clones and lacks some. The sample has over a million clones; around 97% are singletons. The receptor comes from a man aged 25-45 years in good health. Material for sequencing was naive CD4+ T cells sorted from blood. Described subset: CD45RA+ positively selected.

The CDR3 spells CASLGTWYNEQFF. In DNA form, the CDR3 reads TGTGCCAGCCTTGGGACTTGGTACAATGAGCAGTTCTTC. This chain links TRBV2 with TRBJ2-1, with TRBD2 as a possible D gene (6 bases). V was pared by 8 bases and J by 4 bases, with 12 bases between. The CDR3 is made up of 13 amino acids. In germline, CDR1 is SNHLY, CDR2 FYNNEI.